These 30 T cell receptor beta chains share one sample of origin, sequenced in a study of T cells in localized non-small cell lung cancer. TCRdb's table, derived via immunoSEQ multiplex PCR, lists solely in-frame clones and lacks some. Of 900 to 1,500 clones listed, 20% to 25% are singletons. The source was normal lung tissue next to the tumor, collected before any cancer treatment. These receptors originate from a man aged 40-75 years with stage III squamous cell lung carcinoma.

The CDR3 here is CASSLISGGAMHEQFF. The DNA for the CDR3 is TGTGCCAGCAGCTTAATTAGCGGGGGGGCCATGCATGAGCAGTTCTTC. The chain is built from TRBV11-3 and TRBJ2-1, with 11 bases matching TRBD2. Germline trimming cut 2 bases from V and 8 bases from J; bases unmatched to any gene: 8. CDR1 and CDR2 from the germline V gene are SGHNT and YENEEA. There are 16 residues in the CDR3.

This clone qualifies as medium-sized (0.01 to 0.1%). This chain links TRBV7-2 with TRBJ1-3; the D is unclear. This CDR3 region has 13 residues. Trimming stripped 1 base from V and 4 bases from J, with 5 bases between. The V gene's germline CDR1 is SGHTA and CDR2 FQGNSA. In nucleotides, the CDR3 is TGTGCCAGCAGCTTAGTGACAGGAAACACCATATATTTT. Protein sequence: CASSLVTGNTIYF.

The V gene is TRBV6-8, the J gene TRBJ1-1, with TRBD1 identical over 9 bases. CDR3 length: 13 amino acids. Unmatched junction bases numbered 10, after V lost 10 bases and J lost 7 bases. The germline V gene has CDR1 MNHGY and CDR2 SAAAGT. This CDR3 reads CAIGRDRDLEAFF. The CDR3 DNA reads as TGTGCCATCGGCCGGGACAGGGATCTTGAAGCTTTCTTT.

This clone was recorded a few times. The V and J genes are TRBV28 and TRBJ1-1; D remains unclear. The V end was cut by 2 bases, the J end by 0 bases, with 13 bases between. The CDR3 contains 16 residues. CDR1 is MDHEN, CDR2 SYDVKM, per germline. Here the CDR3 reads CASSLPGSLLNTEAFF. CDR3 DNA sequence: TGTGCCAGCAGTTTACCGGGCTCGCTGCTGAACACTGAAGCTTTCTTT.

This clone was observed a few times. The chain combines TRBV11-3 with TRBJ2-5, with 7 positions matching TRBD2. The germline CDR1 and CDR2 sequences are SGHNT and YENEEA. This CDR3 comprises 14 residues. Trimming took 7 bases from V and 4 from J; bases not matched to a gene: 9. CDR3 sequence reads: CASTPGGRGETQYF. CDR3 DNA: TGTGCCAGCACCCCGGGTGGGAGGGGAGAGACCCAGTACTTC.

The chain combines TRBV11-3 with TRBJ1-1; 12 bases are a match to TRBD1. Per germline, CDR1 SGHNT and CDR2 YENEEA. The CDR3 covers 15 residues. With V trimmed by 5 bases and J by 10 bases, 11 bases remained unmatched. The CDR3 DNA follows: TGTGCCAGCAGCACAACCGGGACAGGGGGCCCACGAGCTTTCTTT. This encodes CASSTTGTGGPRAFF.

This clone has only a few counts. The rearrangement uses TRBV10-2 and TRBJ1-1, with 8 bases fitting TRBD1. CDR3 length: 15 residues. Trimming cost V 7 bases and J 3 bases; bases outside gene matches: 10. The germline V gene encodes CDR1 WSHSY and CDR2 SAAADI. Here the CDR3 DNA reads TGCGCCAGCACCGAGCACCGGGACAGGCACACTGAAGCTTTCTTT. It encodes CASTEHRDRHTEAFF.

This clone was counted only a few times. The chain couples TRBV6-8 to TRBJ2-7, with D hard to call. The CDR3 runs to 12 residues. The germline CDR1 and CDR2 sequences are MNHGY and SAAAGT. V gave up 6 bases and J gave up 6 bases, with 12 bases separating them. Here the CDR3 DNA reads TGTGCCAGCAGCTGGGCGAGCAGCGAGCAGTACGTC. It yields the protein CASSWASSEQYV.

The CDR3 DNA is TGTGCCACCAGGGGGGCTAGCGGCACAGATACGCAGTATTTT. Its protein product is CATRGASGTDTQYF. The chain combines TRBV19 with TRBJ2-3, with D tentatively TRBD1 (7 bases). This CDR3 region has 14 residues. Trimming cost V 10 bases and J 1 base, with 15 bases left between them. From germline, CDR1 is LNHDA and CDR2 SQIVND (reference sequence).

By sample fraction, this clone is medium-sized. The chain joins TRBV11-3 to TRBJ2-5; D might be TRBD1 (5 bases). There are 14 residues in the CDR3. The germline CDR1 and CDR2 sequences are SGHNT and YENEEA. Trimming cost V 3 bases and J 4 bases, with 12 bases left between them. CDR3 loop: CASSLVGPGETQYF. DNA of the CDR3: TGTGCCAGCAGCTTGGTGGGGCCTGGAGAGACCCAGTACTTC.

This clone turned up a few times. This chain uses TRBV30 with TRBJ1-4; TRBD1 might be the D (5 bases). Trimming left V 2 bases short and J 0 bases short, with 7 bases between. Germline V gives CDR1 GTSNPN, CDR2 SVGIG (reference sequence). This CDR3 has 14 residues. The CDR3 sequence is CAWSIGATNEKLFF. DNA for the CDR3: TGTGCCTGGAGTATAGGGGCAACTAATGAAAAACTGTTTTTT.

This rearrangement joins TRBV6-8 to TRBJ2-1; 10 bases agree with TRBD2. The CDR3 totals 16 residues. CDR1 MNHGY and CDR2 SAAAGT come from the germline V gene. The V and J ends lost 2 bases and 5 bases, in that order; junction bases with no gene match: 6. The CDR3 DNA sequence: TGTGCCAGCAGTTACGAGGGGACTAGCGTCGACAATGAGCAGTTCTTC. This gives the protein CASSYEGTSVDNEQFF.

This clone rates as large. The gene calls are TRBV29-1 and TRBJ2-2; D uncertain. The length of the CDR3 is 13 residues. The V end was cut by 6 bases, the J end by 1 base, with 9 bases between. CDR1 is SQVTM, CDR2 ANQGSEA, per germline. For the CDR3, the DNA is TGCAGCGTGTTGTCGGGGAACACCGGGGAGCTGTTTTTT. This encodes CSVLSGNTGELFF.

There are a few counts of this clone. This chain links TRBV30 with TRBJ1-1, with a weak D call TRBD1 (5 bases). CDR3 length equals 12 residues. The V gene lost 7 bases and the J gene lost 5 bases, with 14 bases spanning the gap. Germline loops: CDR1 GTSNPN, CDR2 SVGIG (reference sequence). CDR3: CALREGRTEAFF. Here the CDR3 DNA reads TGTGCCTTGAGAGAGGGACGGACTGAAGCTTTCTTT. The full variable domain, with the rest looked up from reference TRBV30 and TRBJ1-1, is SQTIHQWPATLVQPVGSPLSLECTVEGTSNPNLYWYRQAAGRGLQLLFYSVGIGQISSEVPQNLSASRPQDRQFILSSKKLLLSDSGFYLCALREGRTEAFFGQGTRLTVV.

Only a few counts were recorded for this clone. The chain uses TRBV6-8 and TRBJ2-1; 8 nucleotides align to TRBD2. With 10 bases clipped from V and 4 bases from J, the junction kept 6 bases outside the gene matches. Germline-derived CDR1 and CDR2 are MNHGY and SAAAGT. The CDR3 runs to 13 residues. The CDR3 region is CAISGSGYNEQFF. CDR3 nucleotide sequence: TGTGCCATCAGCGGGAGCGGTTACAATGAGCAGTTCTTC.

This sequence joins TRBV30 and TRBJ1-5, with a weak D call TRBD1 (5 bases). Germline-derived CDR1 and CDR2 are GTSNPN and SVGIG (reference sequence). The V gene lost 2 bases and the J gene lost 0 bases, with 20 bases spanning the gap. The CDR3 spans 18 residues. CDR3 nucleotide sequence: TGTGCCTGGAGTCGGAGGGGACCGGACCAATATAGCAATCAGCCCCAGCATTTT. It codes for CAWSRRGPDQYSNQPQHF.

This clone was found a few times. This rearrangement joins TRBV6-8 to TRBJ1-1; no clear D gene. Germline V gene data show CDR1 as MNHGY and CDR2 as SAAAGT. The CDR3 totals 14 residues. Trimming took off 10 bases at V and 1 base at J, with 16 bases between the two ends. The CDR3 loop reads CAIQKAGSNTEAFF. The CDR3 bases are TGTGCCATCCAAAAAGCAGGATCGAACACTGAAGCTTTCTTT.

This clone was detected only a few times. This chain connects TRBV7-5 to TRBJ1-2. TRBV7-5 is described as a pseudogene. The CDR3 is 15 residues long. CDR3 DNA: TGTGCCAGCAGCTGGTACGGTGGACCTGAGGGGGGCTACACCTTC. This sequence encodes CASSWYGGPEGGYTF.

This rearrangement joins TRBV23-1 to TRBJ1-3, with D perhaps matching TRBD1 (5 bases). TRBV23-1 carries the ORF label, with uncertain function. V shed 1 base and J shed 8 bases, with 24 bases lying between them. There are 18 residues in the CDR3. The DNA for the CDR3 is TGCGCCAGCAGTCAATGCCCCCGGGACCTTGGCCGATTCGACACCATATATTTT. It codes for CASSQCPRDLGRFDTIYF.

V is TRBV6-8 and J is TRBJ1-5; perhaps TRBD1 as D (5 bases). The CDR3 sequence is 18 residues long. CDR1 and CDR2 from the germline V gene are MNHGY and SAAAGT. V lost 9 bases to trimming and J lost 0 bases, with 24 bases between them. CDR3 coding DNA: TGTGCCAGTATATCTCGGGACGGGTCCTTCTTTAGCAATCAGCCCCAGCATTTT. Protein sequence: CASISRDGSFFSNQPQHF.

The chain links TRBV11-3 to TRBJ2-1, with TRBD2 matching 13 bases. Germline CDR1 reads SGHNT; CDR2 reads YENEEA. V shed 1 base, J shed 1 base, and the junction held 4 bases outside the gene matches. This CDR3 contains 18 residues. The CDR3 DNA reads TGTGCCAGCAGCTTAGGGACTAGCGGGAGTCGGTCCTACAATGAGCAGTTCTTC. This sequence encodes CASSLGTSGSRSYNEQFF.

This clone was counted between two and nine times. This chain connects TRBV30 to TRBJ2-3; 12 nucleotides match TRBD1. CDR3 length: 16 residues. The junction had 5 bases not matched to a gene; V was cut back by 0 bases and J by 4 bases. The germline CDR1 and CDR2 sequences are GTSNPN and SVGIG (reference sequence). CDR3 loop: CAWSVRGQGASDTQYF. The CDR3 DNA reads as TGTGCCTGGAGTGTACGGGGACAGGGGGCCTCAGATACGCAGTATTTT.

This clone was seen only a few times. V usage is TRBV11-3 and J usage is TRBJ2-5, with a possible D match to TRBD2 (6 bases). Germline V gene lookup returns CDR1 SGHNT and CDR2 YENEEA. The CDR3 is made up of 14 amino acids. V was shortened by 3 bases and J by 4 bases, with 12 bases between the two germline ends. CDR3 sequence reads: CASSFSGGGETQYF. The DNA for the CDR3 is TGTGCCAGCAGCTTTAGTGGGGGAGGAGAGACCCAGTACTTC.

The chain links TRBV28 to TRBJ2-3, with D hard to call. The V gene's germline CDR1 is MDHEN and CDR2 SYDVKM. Trimming left V 3 bases short and J 2 bases short, with 12 bases between. The CDR3 extends over 15 amino acids. The CDR3 here is CASSLPSQHTDTQYF. The CDR3 coding sequence is TGTGCCAGCAGTTTGCCCTCACAGCACACAGATACGCAGTATTTT.

This chain connects TRBV30 to TRBJ1-6; maybe TRBD1 (6 bases). The CDR3 sequence is 13 residues long. V dropped 3 bases and J dropped 9 bases, with 12 bases sitting between them. Germline V CDR1 and CDR2: GTSNPN, SVGIG (reference sequence). CDR3 bases: TGTGCCTGGAGACAGGGACGGGGTTCACCCCTCCACTTT. The encoded protein is CAWRQGRGSPLHF. The full variable domain, with the rest looked up from reference TRBV30 and TRBJ1-6, is SQTIHQWPATLVQPVGSPLSLECTVEGTSNPNLYWYRQAAGRGLQLLFYSVGIGQISSEVPQNLSASRPQDRQFILSSKKLLLSDSGFYLCAWRQGRGSPLHFGNGTRLTVT.

By sample share, this clone is large. This chain connects TRBV30 to TRBJ2-3; D is unresolved. The CDR3 has 14 residues. V was shortened by 0 bases and J by 0 bases, with 7 bases between the two germline ends. Looked up from germline, CDR1 is GTSNPN and CDR2 is SVGIG (reference sequence). CDR3: CAWSVLDSTDTQYF. In DNA form, the CDR3 reads TGTGCCTGGAGTGTACTGGACAGCACAGATACGCAGTATTTT.

This chain links TRBV11-3 with TRBJ2-3, with 11 positions matching TRBD2. Germline V gene lookup returns CDR1 SGHNT and CDR2 YENEEA. V dropped 4 bases and J dropped 1; count of bases not matched to a gene: 7. The CDR3 runs to 17 residues. CDR3 coding DNA: TGTGCCAGCAGCTCTAGCGGGAGGTATATACGCACAGATACGCAGTATTTT. It specifies CASSSSGRYIRTDTQYF.

By share of the sample, this clone is medium-sized. The CDR3 nucleotides are TGTGCCAGCAGGAGACAGGGGCCGAACACCGGGGAGCTGTTTTTT. Amino acids: CASRRQGPNTGELFF. This chain uses TRBV9 with TRBJ2-2; 8 bases map to TRBD1. The CDR3 sequence is 15 residues long. V trimming: 5 bases; J trimming: 0 bases; junction bases outside the gene matches: 3. Germline CDR1 and CDR2: SGDLS and YYNGEE.

This chain connects TRBV30 to TRBJ1-5; no firm D call. CDR3 length: 15 residues. Germline assignment: CDR1 GTSNPN and CDR2 SVGIG (reference sequence). V was cut by 2 bases and J by 0 bases, with 11 bases left in between. The CDR3 nucleotides are TGTGCCTGGAGTAACAGTGGCCATAGCAATCAGCCCCAGCATTTT. Its protein product is CAWSNSGHSNQPQHF. Using reference TRBV30 and TRBJ1-5 for the parts outside the CDR3, the full variable domain is SQTIHQWPATLVQPVGSPLSLECTVEGTSNPNLYWYRQAAGRGLQLLFYSVGIGQISSEVPQNLSASRPQDRQFILSSKKLLLSDSGFYLCAWSNSGHSNQPQHFGDGTRLSIL.

This chain links TRBV18 with TRBJ2-7, with D hard to call. Germline V gene sequence: CDR1 KGHSH, CDR2 LQKENI. The CDR3 totals 13 residues. The V end was cut by 3 bases, the J end by 2 bases, with 8 bases between. CDR3 sequence (DNA): TGTGCCAGCTCACCGCAGGATACCTACGAGCAGTACTTC. Its protein is CASSPQDTYEQYF.